These 30 T cell receptor beta chains originate from one sample sequenced in a study of human T cells and chemical hapten exposure. The time point was: patch test 2, 6 weeks after DPC sensitization. This sample's treatment: therapeutic diphenylcyclopropenone sensitization with weekly scalp DPC. TCRdb called the RACE reads again in MiXCR, with one record for every CDR3 protein. The sample lists 350,000 to 400,000 distinct CDR3 sequences; about 6.9% were seen once. Material: whole blood, obtained in connection with sensitization to the hapten diphenylcyclopropenone (DPC). These receptors all stem from a woman younger than 35 with alopecia areata. Some clones in this sample may be carry-over from other donors' samples.

This clonotype was observed many times. This chain joins TRBV6-1 and TRBJ2-3, with a possible D match to TRBD1 (5 bases). Germline loops: CDR1 MNHNS, CDR2 SASEGT. V lost 3 bases, J lost 5 bases, and 15 bases lay in between. The CDR3 spans 15 residues. For the CDR3, the DNA is TGTGCCAGCAGTGAGCCAGGGAAGGATAAAGATACGCAGTATTTT. This translates into CASSEPGKDKDTQYF.

This chain uses TRBV4-1 with TRBJ2-1; 9 bases are shared with TRBD1. This CDR3 comprises 16 residues. Germline CDR1 MGHRA, CDR2 YSYEKL. Trimming cost V 1 base and J 1 base; bases outside gene matches: 2. CDR3 amino acids: CASSQAGTGSYNEQFF. The CDR3 DNA follows: TGCGCCAGCAGCCAAGCCGGGACAGGGTCCTACAATGAGCAGTTCTTC.

A few counts support this clonotype. The chain combines TRBV12-5 with TRBJ2-2; the D is unclear. CDR3 length equals 14 residues. V was trimmed by 1 base and J by 3 bases, leaving 6 bases between them. The V gene's germline CDR1 is LGHNT and CDR2 FRNRAP. The chain's CDR3 is CASGLGQYTGELFF. The CDR3 nucleotides read TGTGCTAGTGGTTTGGGTCAGTACACCGGGGAGCTGTTTTTT.

This clonotype came up a few times. In DNA form, the CDR3 reads TGCAGCGTTGACGGGGCCACAGGGGTTTCGCATGGCTACACCTTC. It encodes CSVDGATGVSHGYTF. This chain joins TRBV29-1 and TRBJ1-2, with TRBD1 matching 7 bases. After removal of 3 bases from V and 6 bases from J, the junction contained 13 bases not matched to a gene. The germline gives CDR1 SQVTM, CDR2 ANQGSEA. The CDR3 sequence is 15 residues long. Looking up the rest from reference TRBV29-1 and TRBJ1-2 gives the full variable domain: SAVISQKPSRDICQRGTSLTIQCQVDSQVTMMFWYRQQPGQSLTLIATANQGSEATYESGFVIDKFPISRPNLTFSTLTVSNMSPEDSSIYLCSVDGATGVSHGYTFGSGTRLTVV.

In this sample, this clonotype turned up many times. This chain links TRBV7-2 with TRBJ1-2; no definite D call. The CDR3 runs to 15 residues. The V end was cut by 2 bases, the J end by 6 bases, with 16 bases between. CDR1 and CDR2 (germline): SGHTA, FQGNSA. The CDR3 DNA is TGTGCCAGCAGCTTATCCAGTCTCCTTTTGGATGGCTACACCTTC. Protein product: CASSLSSLLLDGYTF.

This clonotype occurred many times. This chain links TRBV24-1 with TRBJ2-3; the D gene is possibly TRBD2 (6 bases). Deletions cut 5 bases from V and 2 bases from J, with 10 bases between. The CDR3 extends over 14 amino acids. CDR1 and CDR2 from the germline V gene are KGHDR and SFDVKD. The CDR3 region is CATSATGVTDTQYF. The CDR3 region has the DNA TGTGCCACCAGTGCGACGGGGGTCACAGATACGCAGTATTTT.

This chain links TRBV20-1 with TRBJ1-6, with no clear D. Germline assignment: CDR1 DFQATT and CDR2 SNEGSKA (reference sequence). This CDR3 comprises 14 residues. Deletions cut 6 bases from V and 5 bases from J, with 14 bases between. For the CDR3, the DNA is TGCAGTGCCCAAGGAGAAGATAATAATTCACCCCTCCACTTT. Translated: CSAQGEDNNSPLHF.

As concerns this clonotype: One base away lies a much larger clone, so this may be a sequencing read error. This chain uses TRBV29-1 with TRBJ1-1; D is perhaps TRBD1 (5 bases). CDR1 is SQVTM, CDR2 ANQGSEA, per germline. V dropped 2 bases and J dropped 2 bases, with 6 bases sitting between them. The CDR3 sequence is 12 residues long. The CDR3 nucleotides are TGCAGCGTTGAACAGGGTAACACTGAAGCTTTCTTT. This codes for CSVEQGNTEAFF. The full variable domain, in which reference TRBV29-1 and TRBJ1-1 provide the parts outside the CDR3, is SAVISQKPSRDICQRGTSLTIQCQVDSQVTMMFWYRQQPGQSLTLIATANQGSEATYESGFVIDKFPISRPNLTFSTLTVSNMSPEDSSIYLCSVEQGNTEAFFGQGTRLTVV.

Many counts were recorded for this clonotype. The chain recombines TRBV4-1 with TRBJ2-1, with D possibly TRBD1 on 6 matching bases. Germline loops: CDR1 MGHRA, CDR2 YSYEKL. The CDR3 extends over 15 amino acids. The V and J ends lost 2 bases and 4 bases respectively, with 12 bases between them. The CDR3 spells CASSQTGLRYNEQFF. DNA for the CDR3: TGCGCCAGCAGCCAAACAGGGCTCCGTTACAATGAGCAGTTCTTC.

This clonotype was seen a few times. The chain carries TRBV7-3 and TRBJ1-6, with no clear D. This CDR3 comprises 14 residues. Trimming removed 5 bases from V and 7 bases from J, with 12 bases in between. Germline values: CDR1 SGHTA, CDR2 FQGTGA. CDR3 bases: TGTGCCAGCAGCCTATATGTTCAGAATTCACCCCTCCACTTT. This codes for CASSLYVQNSPLHF. Complete variable domain (other parts from reference TRBV7-3 and TRBJ1-6): GAGVSQTPSNKVTEKGKYVELRCDPISGHTALYWYRQSLGQGPEFLIYFQGTGAADDSGLPNDRFFAVRPEGSVSTLKIQRTERGDSAVYLCASSLYVQNSPLHFGNGTRLTVT.

This clonotype was counted at least ten times. The V gene is TRBV12-5, the J gene TRBJ1-4, with D tentatively TRBD1 (5 bases). CDR1 is LGHNT and CDR2 is FRNRAP in the germline V gene. The germline V and J ends were trimmed by 5 bases and 3 bases, with 19 bases remaining between them. The CDR3 contains 17 residues. CDR3 region: CASGASGTHRPNEKLFF. CDR3 in DNA: TGTGCTAGTGGTGCCTCCGGGACCCATCGCCCTAATGAAAAACTGTTTTTT.

This clonotype has more than one count but fewer than ten. CDR3 DNA sequence: TGTGCCAGCAGCCAAGGCCCTAGCGTAATTCAGTACTTC. It yields the protein CASSQGPSVIQYF. This sequence joins TRBV3-1 and TRBJ2-4, with D possibly being TRBD2 (6 bases). CDR3 size: 13 residues. V was clipped by 1 base and J by 10 bases, with 11 bases between them. Germline V gene sequence: CDR1 LGHDT, CDR2 YNNKEL (reference sequence).

The sample holds a few counts of this clonotype. V gene TRBV10-3 combines with J gene TRBJ1-2; no firm D call. The germline V gene encodes CDR1 ENHRY and CDR2 SYGVKD. This CDR3 comprises 14 residues. V lost 10 bases, J lost 1 base, and 16 bases lay in between. CDR3 region: CATFSVGSNYGYTF. The CDR3 DNA follows: TGTGCCACGTTCAGTGTGGGGAGTAACTATGGCTACACCTTC.

The chain joins TRBV6-5 to TRBJ1-2; 9 nucleotides line up with TRBD1. In germline, CDR1 is MNHEY, CDR2 SVGAGI. The junction had 16 bases not matched to a gene; V was cut back by 6 bases and J by 8 bases. CDR3 length: 16 residues. CDR3 DNA sequence: TGTGCCAGCAGCCCCCCCGGGACAGGGAAGGTTCGAGGCTACACCTTC. Its translation: CASSPPGTGKVRGYTF.

This clonotype appeared many times. The V gene is TRBV28, the J gene TRBJ1-5; D gene ambiguous. The CDR3 runs 13 residues. Germline assignment: CDR1 MDHEN and CDR2 SYDVKM. Trimming pared 3 bases from V and 1 base from J, leaving 4 bases between. In DNA, the CDR3 is TGTGCCAGCAGTTTTCTCAGCAATCAGCCCCAGCATTTT. Translation gives CASSFLSNQPQHF.

The chain carries TRBV12-3 or TRBV12-4 and TRBJ1-1, with D hard to call. The CDR3 contains 13 residues. Trimming cost V 6 bases and J 1 base, with 9 bases left between them. DNA of the CDR3: TGTGCCAGCAGCGACAAATGGAACACTGAAGCTTTCTTT. Translation: CASSDKWNTEAFF.

This clonotype was recorded a few times. Written as DNA, the CDR3 is TGCAGTGCTAGAGACCCACTGACCCAAAAGGAGGCCACTGAAGCTTTCTTT. This translates into CSARDPLTQKEATEAFF. The V and J genes are TRBV20-1 and TRBJ1-1; D call uncertain. Trimming stripped 0 bases from V and 4 bases from J, with 21 bases between. CDR3 length equals 17 residues. CDR1 and CDR2 (germline): DFQATT, SNEGSKA (reference sequence).

This clonotype occurred many times. The CDR3 bases are TGCGCCAGCAGCTTGGAAGGGGGGCATCAGCCCCAGCATTTT. This sequence encodes CASSLEGGHQPQHF. The rearrangement uses TRBV5-1 and TRBJ1-5; TRBD1 is a possible D gene (6 bases). The germline V gene has CDR1 SGHRS and CDR2 YFSETQ. V lost 0 bases and J 5 bases, leaving 9 bases between the germline ends. CDR3 length: 14 residues.

The rearrangement uses TRBV6-2 or TRBV6-3 and TRBJ2-5, with 8 bases lining up with TRBD2. After removal of 5 bases from V and 5 bases from J, the junction contained 7 bases not matched to a gene. Germline CDR1 is MNHEY and CDR2 is SVGEGT. This CDR3 is built from 14 residues. This chain's CDR3 is CASSRTSLGETQYF. CDR3 bases: TGTGCCAGCAGTCGGACTAGCTTGGGCGAGACCCAGTACTTC.

The table lists this clonotype with many counts. The J gene is TRBJ1-5, the V gene TRBV10-3, with TRBD1 matching over 7 bases. Germline CDR1 is ENHRY and CDR2 is SYGVKD. This CDR3 is built from 14 residues. Losses at the gene ends were 4 bases for V and 0 bases for J; bases not matched to a gene: 0. As DNA, the CDR3 is TGTGCCATCAGTGGACAGGGTAGCAATCAGCCCCAGCATTTT. Its protein product is CAISGQGSNQPQHF.

This clonotype was counted a few times. V gene TRBV6-5 combines with J gene TRBJ2-7; D is possibly TRBD2 (5 bases). The germline gives CDR1 MNHEY, CDR2 SVGAGI. The CDR3 covers 15 residues. The V gene lost 0 bases and the J gene lost 3 bases, with 12 bases spanning the gap. The CDR3 here is CASSYSREPNYEQYF. CDR3 DNA sequence: TGTGCCAGCAGTTACTCACGGGAACCGAACTACGAGCAGTACTTC.

This clonotype was seen many times. The chain recombines TRBV11-1 with TRBJ2-3; D is possibly TRBD1 or TRBD2 (5 bases each). The germline CDR1 and CDR2 sequences are SGHAT and FQDESV (reference sequence). The CDR3 runs to 13 residues. The V and J ends lost 1 base and 9 bases respectively, with 11 bases between them. The CDR3 spells CASSLEGRRTQYF. CDR3 DNA: TGTGCCAGCAGCTTAGAGGGACGGAGAACGCAGTATTTT. Full variable domain (rest looked up from reference TRBV11-1 and TRBJ2-3): EAEVAQSPRYKITEKSQAVAFWCDPISGHATLYWYRQILGQGPELLVQFQDESVVDDSQLPKDRFSAERLKGVDSTLKIQPAELGDSAMYLCASSLEGRRTQYFGPGTRLTVL.

This clonotype was counted only a few times. The rearrangement uses TRBV6-5 and TRBJ2-5, with D possibly TRBD1 on 5 matching bases. Germline V lookup: CDR1 MNHEY, CDR2 SVGAGI. V gave up 0 bases and J gave up 5 bases, with 16 bases separating them. This CDR3 comprises 16 residues. The CDR3 bases are TGTGCCAGCAGTTACTCCATCGAAGGGGTAGGGGAGACCCAGTACTTC. This codes for CASSYSIEGVGETQYF.

CDR3 sequence (DNA): TGCAGTACGACAGGGAGAGGCACAGATACGCAGTATTTT. Protein product: CSTTGRGTDTQYF. The gene calls are TRBV20-1 and TRBJ2-3; TRBD1 matches 7 bases. V lost 8 bases and J lost 1; bases outside the gene matches: 6. This CDR3 is 13 amino acids long. Germline V lookup: CDR1 DFQATT, CDR2 SNEGSKA (reference sequence).

This clonotype was detected a few times. Here the CDR3 DNA reads TGTGCCAGCAGCTTAGATGGGGGCCCCGGCTATGGCTACACCTTC. Translation: CASSLDGGPGYGYTF. J is TRBJ1-2 and V is TRBV7-9, with D possibly matching TRBD1 (6 bases). V lost 1 base and J 4 bases, leaving 13 bases between the germline ends. Germline values: CDR1 SEHNR, CDR2 FQNEAQ (reference sequence). This CDR3 is built from 15 residues.

The sample holds many counts of this clonotype. This chain joins TRBV28 and TRBJ2-7; TRBD1 agrees at 7 bases. Germline V CDR1 and CDR2: MDHEN, SYDVKM. CDR3 length: 13 residues. The junction had 4 bases not matched to a gene; V was cut back by 6 bases and J by 2 bases. CDR3 in DNA: TGTGCCAGCAGGCCTGGGACAGCCTACGAGCAGTACTTC. Its translation: CASRPGTAYEQYF.

The table lists this clonotype with a few counts. The chain links TRBV7-2 to TRBJ2-3; D is perhaps TRBD1 (6 bases). Trimming shortened V by 5 bases and J by 4 bases, and 16 bases separated the two germline ends. The CDR3 is made up of 15 amino acids. The germline CDR1 and CDR2 sequences are SGHTA and FQGNSA. CDR3 DNA sequence: TGTGCCAGCAGCCAGGGACACAATAACCCAGATACGCAGTATTTT. It yields the protein CASSQGHNNPDTQYF.

This clonotype was observed many times. The V gene is TRBV12-3 or TRBV12-4, the J gene TRBJ1-4; D is perhaps TRBD1 (6 bases). V lost 3 bases to trimming and J lost 8 bases, with 10 bases between them. The CDR3 totals 13 residues. The CDR3 DNA sequence: TGTGCCAGCAGTTTCGGGGGGGCGGAAAAACTGTTTTTT. It codes for CASSFGGAEKLFF.

The sample holds many counts of this clonotype. The chain is built from TRBV6-1 and TRBJ1-3; no clear D. The CDR3 has 15 residues. Trimming shortened V by 3 bases and J by 4 bases, and 13 bases separated the two germline ends. Per germline, CDR1 MNHNS and CDR2 SASEGT. The DNA of the CDR3 is TGTGCCAGCAGTGAGATGGTCGTATCCGGAAACACCATATATTTT. The encoded protein is CASSEMVVSGNTIYF.

The table lists this clonotype with a few counts. The chain carries TRBV5-5 and TRBJ2-5; no reliable D call. Trimming took 0 bases from V and 1 from J, leaving 7 bases between them. The CDR3 extends over 14 amino acids. In germline, CDR1 is SGHKS, CDR2 YYEKEE (reference sequence). For the CDR3, the DNA is TGTGCCAGCAGCTTGGTACAGATCCAAGAGACCCAGTACTTC. Protein sequence: CASSLVQIQETQYF. Full variable domain (missing parts from reference TRBV5-5 and TRBJ2-5): DAGVTQSPTHLIKTRGQQVTLRCSPISGHKSVSWYQQVLGQGPQFIFQYYEKEERGRGNFPDRFSARQFPNYSSELNVNALLLGDSALYLCASSLVQIQETQYFGPGTRLLVL.